This T cell receptor beta chain comes out of a study of T cell responses to AZD1222 COVID-19 vaccine. Study results and limitations: Reports indicate that nearly half of spike-specific TCRs are directed at unmutated variant regions. Sampling captured repertoires only after the peak T cell response. The donor cohort was predominantly white British with a female majority, and clonal diversity may have been underestimated.

V was pared by 4 bases and J by 3 bases, with 19 bases between. CDR3 size: 16 residues. Germline V gene data show CDR1 as SGHDT and CDR2 as YYEEEE. About this clone: Antigen specificity is unknown.

Profiled with immunoSEQ multiplex PCR; TCRdb holds only in-frame clones, not every one. This sample has about 120,000 clones, with 85% to 95% found just once. The material was peripheral blood, obtained 28 days after the second AZD1222 dose. J is TRBJ1-1 and V is TRBV5-6, with D possibly being TRBD1 (5 bases). The source of this sequence is an adult who received the AZD1222 COVID-19 vaccine. CDR3 in DNA: TGTGCCAGCAGCGCGGATCTCGGGGCGGCGGACACTGAAGCTTTCTTT. The encoded protein is CASSADLGAADTEAFF.